The present TCR beta chain was sequenced within a study of CD8 T cells in Susac syndrome. Roughly 0.45 to 1 ug RNA was reverse transcribed with random hexamers. The immunoSEQ assay covered 54 Vbeta and 13 Jbeta segments for CDR3. Via MiXCR, TCRdb re-called the immunoSEQ multiplex PCR reads, giving one row per CDR3 protein. This repertoire shows about 140,000 distinct CDR3 sequences, roughly 95% found once; its top ten account for about 0.11%. The CDR3 length is 16 residues. V lost 0 bases to trimming and J lost 7 bases; unmatched junction nucleotides: 10. Germline V gene lookup returns CDR1 PRHDT and CDR2 FYEKMQ (reference sequence). TCR beta was sequenced from blood CD8+ and CD4+ T cells.

This rearrangement joins TRBV13 to TRBJ2-7, with 9 positions matching TRBD2. The clonotype was recovered from a human donor with multiple sclerosis. The sequenced sample was CD4+ T cells from PBMCs. This chain's CDR3 is CASSLGSSGRRQEQYF. The CDR3 nucleotides are TGTGCCAGCAGCTTAGGCAGCAGCGGGAGGCGTCAAGAGCAGTACTTC.